The rows below give T cell receptor beta chains drawn from one sample of a study of cytomegalovirus exposure and HLA in healthy donors. Produced via immunoSEQ multiplex PCR; TCRdb's table is partial and in-frame only. The sample contains 90,000 to 150,000 clones, roughly 80% of which appear only once. Sequenced sample: PBMCs. These receptors originate from a man in his fifties or sixties in good health and CMV-seronegative. Each CDR3 is given with its conserved first and last residue. D genes are given only for firm matches. Only part of the rows carry a size: once, few, many, or a class if the clone is expanded.

v_call,j_call,d_call,clone_size,cdr3_nt,cdr3_aa
TRBV4-1,TRBJ1-4,.,.,TGCGCCAGCAGCCAATTAGGAGCAGGGGTTCGAGAAAAACTGTTTTTT,CASSQLGAGVREKLFF
TRBV7-8,TRBJ2-7,.,once,TGTGCCAGCAGCTTAGCCAGGGCATACGAGCAGTACTTC,CASSLARAYEQYF
TRBV19,TRBJ1-1,.,.,TGTGCCAGTAAACCCAGGGGAGATTTTACTGAAGCTTTCTTT,CASKPRGDFTEAFF
TRBV13,TRBJ2-7,.,.,TGTGCCAGCAGCCCACCTAGCTCCTACGAGCAGTACTTC,CASSPPSSYEQYF
TRBV28,TRBJ2-3,.,.,TGTGCCAGCACCCAGAGGCAGCCCACAGATACGCAGTATTTT,CASTQRQPTDTQYF
TRBV19,TRBJ1-6,.,.,TGTGCCAGTAGTATATCCACAGGGAGTTTTGGTTCACCCCTCCACTTT,CASSISTGSFGSPLHF
TRBV25-1,TRBJ1-2,.,.,TGTGCCAGCAGCGACGACTGGGGCTACACCTTC,CASSDDWGYTF
TRBV5-1,TRBJ1-1,.,.,TGCGCCAGCACCAGGGAGGGGGCTGAAGCTTTCTTT,CASTREGAEAFF
TRBV5-1,TRBJ2-5,.,.,TGCGCCAGCAGCTTCTCAGAGGGCGGAGAGACCCAGTACTTC,CASSFSEGGETQYF
TRBV5-1,TRBJ2-1,TRBD2,.,TGCGCCAGCAGCTTGGGGGGACTAGCATGGAAGCAGTTCTTC,CASSLGGLAWKQFF
TRBV28,TRBJ2-7,TRBD1,.,TGTGCCAGCAGTTCCCCTAACAGGGGCAACTCCTACGAGCAGTACTTC,CASSSPNRGNSYEQYF
TRBV28,TRBJ2-7,TRBD1,few,TGTGCCAGCAGTGGACAGGGGGCGCGATACGAGCAGTACTTC,CASSGQGARYEQYF
TRBV29-1,TRBJ1-6,TRBD1,once,TGCAGCGTTAAGACCGGGACAGGGGACTCACCCCTCCACTTT,CSVKTGTGDSPLHF
TRBV5-6,TRBJ1-2,.,few,TGTGCCAGCAGCGTTGGTGGGGGGGCTTCCTATGGCTACACCTTC,CASSVGGGASYGYTF
TRBV10-3,TRBJ2-2,.,.,TGTGCCATCAGTGGCCCTTACAGGGGGGAGGGCCGGGAGCTGTTTTTT,CAISGPYRGEGRELFF
TRBV4-1,TRBJ2-5,TRBD2,.,TGCGCCAGCAGCCAAGACGGACTAGCGGCGCAAGAGACCCAGTACTTC,CASSQDGLAAQETQYF
TRBV18,TRBJ2-5,TRBD1,.,TGTGCCAGCTCAGTTAGACAGGGAGAGACCCAGTACTTC,CASSVRQGETQYF
TRBV19,TRBJ1-1,.,few,TGTGCCAGTTACAGGGCCCTGAACACTGAAGCTTTCTTT,CASYRALNTEAFF
TRBV23-1,TRBJ1-5,TRBD1,.,TGCGCCAGCAGTCCTGGGGGACAGCTGCATGAGCCCCAGCATTTT,CASSPGGQLHEPQHF
TRBV25-1,TRBJ1-1,TRBD1,once,TGTGCCAGCAGTGAGATCGACAGGGTTGAAGCTTTCTTT,CASSEIDRVEAFF
TRBV2,TRBJ1-1,.,once,TGTGCCAGCAGTGAGAGGCGGCTGAACACTGAAGCTTTCTTT,CASSERRLNTEAFF
TRBV9,TRBJ2-1,.,.,TGTGCCAGCAGCCCAGGACTCTACAATGAGCAGTTCTTC,CASSPGLYNEQFF
TRBV2,TRBJ2-5,.,.,TGTGCCAGCAGTGTTGCGGGGATAGAAGAGACCCAGTACTTC,CASSVAGIEETQYF
TRBV4-3,TRBJ2-7,.,.,TGCGCCAGCAGCCAAGAGGGGGGGACACTAACCTACGAGCAGTACTTC,CASSQEGGTLTYEQYF
TRBV5-5,TRBJ2-1,TRBD1,.,TGTGCCAGCAGCTTGGAAGCGACAGGGCTCAACAATGAGCAGTTCTTC,CASSLEATGLNNEQFF
TRBV19,TRBJ2-1,TRBD1,.,TGTGCCAGTAGTCCAGGACAGGGGGTCTTGAATGAGCAGTTCTTC,CASSPGQGVLNEQFF
TRBV11-2,TRBJ2-1,.,.,TGTGCCAGCAGCCCCCTCCGAGAGGCTAGAAGTAGAGATGAGCAGTTCTTC,CASSPLREARSRDEQFF
TRBV7-3,TRBJ2-1,TRBD1,.,TGTGCCAGCAGCGTAACCGGGACAGGGCCCTACAATGAGCAGTTCTTC,CASSVTGTGPYNEQFF
TRBV13,TRBJ2-1,.,.,TGTGCCAGCAGCACACACCAAGGGGGTCTGCGCAATGAGCAGTTCTTC,CASSTHQGGLRNEQFF
TRBV7-9,TRBJ2-5,.,.,TGTGCCAGCAGCAAAGGGGACTTCCAAGAGACCCAGTACTTC,CASSKGDFQETQYF
TRBV6-5,TRBJ2-7,.,.,TGTGCCAGCAGTTCCGGCGGGCTGGAGAACTTC,CASSSGGLENF
TRBV15,TRBJ1-5,.,.,TGTGCCACCAGCAGAGGAACGGTCGAGCCCCAGCATTTT,CATSRGTVEPQHF
TRBV7-9,TRBJ1-1,.,once,TGTGCCAGCACCCTACCAGTCCAGGGGAAAGGGTCTGAAGCTTTCTTT,CASTLPVQGKGSEAFF
TRBV28,TRBJ2-7,.,few,TGTGCCAGCAGTCGGGAGACAGTCTACGAGCAGTACTTC,CASSRETVYEQYF
TRBV7-6,TRBJ2-1,TRBD2,.,TGTGCCAGCAGCTTAGACTTACGGACTAGCCACAATGAGCAGTTCTTC,CASSLDLRTSHNEQFF
TRBV15,TRBJ2-1,.,once,TGTGCCACCAGCAGATCCTTGGGGAGTGACTCCTACAATGAGCAGTTCTTC,CATSRSLGSDSYNEQFF
TRBV29-1,TRBJ1-2,.,once,TGCAGCGTTGAAGTCCGGTATGGCTACACCTTC,CSVEVRYGYTF
TRBV28,TRBJ1-1,.,once,TGTGCCAGCAGTCCCTCGACAGGTGCGAACACTGAAGCTTTCTTT,CASSPSTGANTEAFF
TRBV5-6,TRBJ2-5,TRBD1,.,TGTGCCAGCAGCCGCGGACAGGGGGCTCGGGAGACCCAGTACTTC,CASSRGQGARETQYF
TRBV2,TRBJ2-5,TRBD1,.,TGTGCCAGCAGGGGGGACAGGGGGGAGACCCAGTACTTC,CASRGDRGETQYF
TRBV10-3,TRBJ1-3,TRBD1,.,TGTGCCATCAGTGAGTCCTTACAGGGGCTAGGAAACACCATATATTTT,CAISESLQGLGNTIYF
TRBV7-9,TRBJ1-6,.,.,TGTGCCAGCAGCCCCCAGGACACTTATAATTCACCCCTCCACTTT,CASSPQDTYNSPLHF
TRBV28,TRBJ2-7,.,.,TGTGCCAGCAGGTACCAGGGGTCCGCCTACGAGCAGTACTTC,CASRYQGSAYEQYF
TRBV9,TRBJ1-5,.,few,TGTGCCAGCAGCGTAGCCCCTAATCAGCCCCAGCATTTT,CASSVAPNQPQHF
TRBV7-2,TRBJ2-7,TRBD2,.,TGTGCCAGCAGCTTAGTAGGGGAGGGGCCGTACGAGCAGTACTTC,CASSLVGEGPYEQYF
TRBV7-2,TRBJ1-2,.,.,TGTGCCAGCAGCCCGACAGGTGGCTATGGCTACACCTTC,CASSPTGGYGYTF
TRBV28,TRBJ1-4,TRBD1,few,TGTGCCAGCAGATTGATCGGCTCAGGGGGCGCGATTAATGAAAAACTGTTTTTT,CASRLIGSGGAINEKLFF
TRBV7-9,TRBJ1-3,.,few,TGTGCCAGCAGCTTACTCGGAAACACCATATATTTT,CASSLLGNTIYF